Shown below are 12 T cell receptor beta chains from a single sample sequenced in a study of T cell responses to AZD1222 COVID-19 vaccine. Sequencing used immunoSEQ multiplex PCR; TCRdb keeps in-frame clones, though not all of them. This table has some 130,000 clones, around nine tenths appearing once. This specimen was peripheral blood, taken on day 0 of AZD1222 vaccination. The source is an adult in good health.

This chain connects TRBV18 to TRBJ1-6, with 7 positions matching TRBD1. CDR1 is KGHSH and CDR2 is LQKENI in the germline V gene. Germline trimming cut 6 bases from V and 7 bases from J; bases unmatched to any gene: 9. The CDR3 is 15 residues long. CDR3 in DNA: TGTGCCAGCTCGACCCTGGGACAGCAGAATTCACCCCTCCACTTT. It is translated as CASSTLGQQNSPLHF. The variable domain in full, with the rest retrieved from reference TRBV18 and TRBJ1-6, is NAGVMQNPRHLVRRRGQEARLRCSPMKGHSHVYWYRQLPEEGLKFMVYLQKENIIDESGMPKERFSAEFPKEGPSILRIQQVVRGDSAAYFCASSTLGQQNSPLHFGNGTRLTVT.

The gene calls are TRBV2 and TRBJ1-5; D ambiguous. CDR1 and CDR2 (germline): SNHLY, FYNNEI. V lost 1 base and J lost 4, with 8 bases in between. The CDR3 has 14 residues. In nucleotides, the CDR3 is TGTGCCAGCAGTGAAGTGACAAAGAATCAGCCCCAGCATTTT. Translating gives CASSEVTKNQPQHF.

The rearrangement uses TRBV27 and TRBJ1-1; 7 bases fit TRBD1. V was pared by 5 bases and J by 0 bases, with 6 bases of the junction left unmatched. The germline V gene encodes CDR1 MNHEY and CDR2 SMNVEV (reference sequence). The CDR3 loop spans 15 amino acids. The DNA for the CDR3 is TGTGCCAGCAGTACACGACAGGGCCTGAACACTGAAGCTTTCTTT. It translates to CASSTRQGLNTEAFF.

This chain connects TRBV12-3 or TRBV12-4 to TRBJ2-1; possibly TRBD2 for D (7 bases). The CDR3 loop spans 12 amino acids. V lost 5 bases and J lost 9, with 11 bases in between. The chain's CDR3 is CASSLGGAEQFF. CDR3 DNA sequence: TGTGCCAGCAGTCTGGGGGGGGCTGAGCAGTTCTTC.

The rearrangement links TRBV29-1 to TRBJ2-5; D gene uncertain. Trimming stripped 6 bases from V and 5 bases from J, with 13 bases between. The CDR3 totals 12 residues. The germline V gene encodes CDR1 SQVTM and CDR2 ANQGSEA. CDR3 sequence: CSVLGNWETQYF. The CDR3 nucleotides are TGCAGCGTGTTGGGGAATTGGGAGACCCAGTACTTC.

The chain has TRBV24-1 and TRBJ1-2, with D possibly TRBD1 on 6 matching bases. V lost 2 bases to trimming and J lost 4 bases, with 10 bases between them. This CDR3 is built from 14 residues. Germline V CDR1 and CDR2: KGHDR, SFDVKD. The CDR3 sequence is CATSDSQTGYGYTF. The CDR3 region has the DNA TGTGCCACCAGTGATTCACAGACAGGCTATGGCTACACCTTC.

CDR3 nucleotide sequence: TGTGCCAGAGGGCGAGCAGGGTACAATTCACCCCTCCACTTT. This sequence encodes CARGRAGYNSPLHF. The chain carries TRBV19 and TRBJ1-6, with D tentatively TRBD1 (5 bases). Germline loops: CDR1 LNHDA, CDR2 SQIVND (reference sequence). Trimming removed 9 bases from V and 7 bases from J, with 16 bases in between. CDR3 length equals 14 residues.

This sequence joins TRBV9 and TRBJ1-4; a possible D gene is TRBD1 (5 bases). The germline gives CDR1 SGDLS, CDR2 YYNGEE. Trimming took off 0 bases at V and 3 bases at J, with 9 bases between the two ends. The CDR3 is 15 amino acids. This CDR3 reads CASSVGGTSNEKLFF. The CDR3 bases are TGTGCCAGCAGCGTAGGTGGGACCTCTAATGAAAAACTGTTTTTT.

The rearrangement joins TRBV9 to TRBJ2-3; 9 nucleotides align to TRBD2. V was pared by 4 bases and J by 4 bases, with 7 bases of the junction left unmatched. Looked up from germline, CDR1 is SGDLS and CDR2 is YYNGEE. The CDR3 has 15 amino acids. CDR3 loop: CASSPLASGADTQYF. Here the CDR3 DNA reads TGTGCCAGCAGCCCCTTGGCTAGCGGGGCAGATACGCAGTATTTT.

The CDR3 sequence: CASSPSYNSPLHF. The CDR3 bases are TGTGCCAGCAGCCCATCCTATAATTCACCCCTCCACTTT. V and J are TRBV5-6 and TRBJ1-6; D not certain. Germline CDR1 reads SGHDT; CDR2 reads YYEEEE. The CDR3 contains 13 residues. V dropped 4 bases and J dropped 1 base, with 3 bases sitting between them.

The chain employs TRBV14 and TRBJ2-1; TRBD2 matches at 8 bases. The J segment lost 4 bases and the V segment lost 2 bases, leaving 4 bases of the junction unmatched. CDR3 size: 15 residues. Germline loops: CDR1 SGHDN, CDR2 FVKESK. The CDR3 sequence is CASSQTSGLYNEQFF. CDR3 nucleotides: TGTGCCAGCAGCCAAACTAGCGGCCTTTACAATGAGCAGTTCTTC.

The rearrangement uses TRBV5-8 and TRBJ1-1; D is unresolved. This CDR3 is built from 15 residues. V was trimmed by 1 base and J by 4 bases, leaving 14 bases between them. CDR1 and CDR2 (germline): SGHTS, YDEGEE. The CDR3 coding sequence is TGTGCCAGCAGCTTGCGCCTTTTAGGGAGCACTGAAGCTTTCTTT. Its protein product is CASSLRLLGSTEAFF.